The TCR beta chain described here comes from a study of T cell responses to AZD1222 COVID-19 vaccine. Study findings and constraints: Possibly, clonal diversity was underestimated; donors were largely white British and included more females.

TCRdb's copy holds only in-frame clones and misses some; the assay was immunoSEQ multiplex PCR. The repertoire holds over 45,000 clones, around 90% seen once, with roughly 15% in the top ten. CDR3 length: 14 amino acids. Germline V CDR1 and CDR2: GTSNPN, SVGIG (reference sequence). Trimming pared 8 bases from V and 7 bases from J, leaving 20 bases between. Pooled in the analysis were second doses at about 4 or about 12 weeks. This clone came up once. The antigen is unknown. The clonotype originates from an adult who received the AZD1222 COVID-19 vaccine. This sequence joins TRBV30 and TRBJ2-2; D tentatively reads TRBD1 or TRBD2 (5 bases each). Sequences were derived from peripheral blood, sampled 28 days after the second AZD1222 dose. CDR3 bases: TGTGCCGGGGGATGGACAAAGGGGATCGGGGAGCTGTTTTTT. Its translation is CAGGWTKGIGELFF.